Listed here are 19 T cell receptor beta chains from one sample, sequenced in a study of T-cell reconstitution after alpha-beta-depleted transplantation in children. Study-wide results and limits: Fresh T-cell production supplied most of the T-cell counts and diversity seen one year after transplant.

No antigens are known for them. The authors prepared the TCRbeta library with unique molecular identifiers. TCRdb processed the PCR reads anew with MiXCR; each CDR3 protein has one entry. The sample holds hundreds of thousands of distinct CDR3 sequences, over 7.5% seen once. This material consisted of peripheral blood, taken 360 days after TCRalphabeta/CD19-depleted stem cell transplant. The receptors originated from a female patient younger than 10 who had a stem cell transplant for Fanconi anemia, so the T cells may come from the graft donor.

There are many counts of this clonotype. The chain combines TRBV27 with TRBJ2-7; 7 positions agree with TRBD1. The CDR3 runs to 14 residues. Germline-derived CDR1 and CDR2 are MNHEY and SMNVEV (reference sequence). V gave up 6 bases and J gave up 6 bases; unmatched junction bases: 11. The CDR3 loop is CASRPGTAFAEQYF. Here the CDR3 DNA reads TGTGCCAGCAGACCCGGGACAGCTTTCGCCGAGCAGTACTTC.

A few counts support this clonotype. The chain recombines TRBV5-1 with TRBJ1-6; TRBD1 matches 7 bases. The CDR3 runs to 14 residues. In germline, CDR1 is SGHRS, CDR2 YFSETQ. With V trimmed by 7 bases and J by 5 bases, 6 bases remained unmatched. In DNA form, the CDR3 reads TGCGCCAGCGGGACAGCAGTCAATAATTCACCCCTCCACTTT. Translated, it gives CASGTAVNNSPLHF. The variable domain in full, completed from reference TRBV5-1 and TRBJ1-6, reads KAGVTQTPRYLIKTRGQQVTLSCSPISGHRSVSWYQQTPGQGLQFLFEYFSETQRNKGNFPGRFSGRQFSNSRSEMNVSTLELGDSALYLCASGTAVNNSPLHFGNGTRLTVT.

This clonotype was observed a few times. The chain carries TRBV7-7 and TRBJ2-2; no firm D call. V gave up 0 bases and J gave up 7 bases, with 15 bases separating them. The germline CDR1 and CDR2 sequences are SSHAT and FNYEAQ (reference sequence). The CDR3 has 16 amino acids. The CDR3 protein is CASSLAAQSGGGELFF. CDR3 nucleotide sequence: TGTGCCAGCAGCTTAGCGGCCCAATCCGGTGGCGGGGAGCTGTTTTTT.

The CDR3 is CASSQGGGAAYEQYV. The CDR3 DNA sequence: TGTGCCAGCAGCCAGGGAGGGGGGGCGGCATACGAGCAGTACGTC. The V call is TRBV11-2, the J call TRBJ2-7; maybe TRBD2 (7 bases). CDR3 length: 15 amino acids. Deletions cut 5 bases from V and 4 bases from J, with 18 bases between. From germline, CDR1 is SGHAT and CDR2 FQNNGV.

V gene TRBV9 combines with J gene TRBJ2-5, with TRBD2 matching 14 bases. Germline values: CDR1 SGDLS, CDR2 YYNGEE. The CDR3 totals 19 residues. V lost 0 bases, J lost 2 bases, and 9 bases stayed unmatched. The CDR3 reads CASSVGGGLAGVGQETQYF. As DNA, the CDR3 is TGTGCCAGCAGCGTAGGGGGGGGACTAGCGGGAGTAGGGCAAGAGACCCAGTACTTC.

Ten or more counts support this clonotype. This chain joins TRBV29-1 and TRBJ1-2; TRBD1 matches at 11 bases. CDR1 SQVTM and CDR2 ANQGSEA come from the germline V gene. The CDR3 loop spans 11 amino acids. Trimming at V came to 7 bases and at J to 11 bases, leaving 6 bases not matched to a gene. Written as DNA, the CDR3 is TGCAGCGCCGGGGGACAGGGGGTTTACACCTTC. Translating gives CSAGGQGVYTF. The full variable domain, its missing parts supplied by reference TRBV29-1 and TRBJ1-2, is SAVISQKPSRDICQRGTSLTIQCQVDSQVTMMFWYRQQPGQSLTLIATANQGSEATYESGFVIDKFPISRPNLTFSTLTVSNMSPEDSSIYLCSAGGQGVYTFGSGTRLTVV.

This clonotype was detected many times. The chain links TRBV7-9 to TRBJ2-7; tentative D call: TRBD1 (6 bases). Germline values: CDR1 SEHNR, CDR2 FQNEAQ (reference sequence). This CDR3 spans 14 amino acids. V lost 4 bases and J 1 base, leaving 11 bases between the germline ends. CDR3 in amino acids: CASSSGEGSYEQYF. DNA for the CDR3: TGTGCCAGCAGCTCAGGGGAAGGGTCCTACGAGCAGTACTTC.

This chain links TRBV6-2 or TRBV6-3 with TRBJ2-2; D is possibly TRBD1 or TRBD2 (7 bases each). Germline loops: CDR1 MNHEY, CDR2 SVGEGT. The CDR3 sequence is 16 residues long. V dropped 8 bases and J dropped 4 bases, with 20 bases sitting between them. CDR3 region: CASAGGAGTLTGELFF. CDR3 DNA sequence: TGTGCCAGCGCAGGGGGGGCAGGGACACTCACCGGGGAGCTGTTTTTT.

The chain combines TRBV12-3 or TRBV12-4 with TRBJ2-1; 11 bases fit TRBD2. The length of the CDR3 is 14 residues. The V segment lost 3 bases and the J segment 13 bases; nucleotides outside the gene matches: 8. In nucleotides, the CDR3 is TGTGCCAGCAGTTTCCTGACTACTAGCGGGAGTCAGTTCTTC. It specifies CASSFLTTSGSQFF.

CDR3 nucleotide sequence: TGTGCCTGGAGTCACCTAGCGGGGGTTGGCGAGCAGTACTTC. Translating it yields CAWSHLAGVGEQYF. The chain joins TRBV30 to TRBJ2-7; TRBD2 matches 10 bases. In germline, CDR1 is GTSNPN, CDR2 SVGIG (reference sequence). V dropped 2 bases and J dropped 6; count of bases not matched to a gene: 7. CDR3 size: 14 residues.

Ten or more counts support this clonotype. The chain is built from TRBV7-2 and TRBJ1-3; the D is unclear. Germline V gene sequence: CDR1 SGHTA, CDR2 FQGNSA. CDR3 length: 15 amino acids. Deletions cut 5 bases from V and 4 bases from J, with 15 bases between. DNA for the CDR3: TGTGCCAGCAGCCGCGAGATTGTGAGAGGAAACACCATATATTTT. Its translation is CASSREIVRGNTIYF.

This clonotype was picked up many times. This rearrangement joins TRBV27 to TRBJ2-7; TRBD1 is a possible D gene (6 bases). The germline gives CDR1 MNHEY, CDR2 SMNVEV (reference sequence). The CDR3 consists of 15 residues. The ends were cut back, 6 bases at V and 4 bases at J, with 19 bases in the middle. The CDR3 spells CASRETGRGFYEQYF. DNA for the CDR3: TGTGCCAGCAGGGAAACAGGGCGCGGATTTTACGAGCAGTACTTC.

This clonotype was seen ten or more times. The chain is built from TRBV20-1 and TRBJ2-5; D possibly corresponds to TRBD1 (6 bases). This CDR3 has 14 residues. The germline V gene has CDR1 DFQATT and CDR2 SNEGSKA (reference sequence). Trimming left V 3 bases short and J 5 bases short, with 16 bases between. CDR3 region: CSASSATGQETQYF. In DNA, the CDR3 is TGCAGTGCTAGCTCCGCGACAGGTCAGGAGACCCAGTACTTC.

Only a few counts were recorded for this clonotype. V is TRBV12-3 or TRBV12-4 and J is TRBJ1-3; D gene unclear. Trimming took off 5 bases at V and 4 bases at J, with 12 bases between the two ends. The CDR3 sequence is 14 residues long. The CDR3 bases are TGTGCCAGCAGTCTACTCGGCGGGGGAAACACCATATATTTT. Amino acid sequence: CASSLLGGGNTIYF.

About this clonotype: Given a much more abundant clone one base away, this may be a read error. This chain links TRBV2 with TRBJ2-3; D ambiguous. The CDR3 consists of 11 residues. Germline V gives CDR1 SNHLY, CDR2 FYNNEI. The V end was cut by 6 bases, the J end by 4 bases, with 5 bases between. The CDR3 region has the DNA TGTGCCAGCAGCACATCAGATACGCAGTATTTT. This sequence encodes CASSTSDTQYF.

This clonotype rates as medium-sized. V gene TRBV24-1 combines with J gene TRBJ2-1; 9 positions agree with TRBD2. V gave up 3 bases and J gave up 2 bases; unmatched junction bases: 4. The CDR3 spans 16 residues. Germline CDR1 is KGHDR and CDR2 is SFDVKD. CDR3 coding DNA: TGTGCCACCAGTGATCCCGGGACTAGCCCCTACAATGAGCAGTTCTTC. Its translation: CATSDPGTSPYNEQFF.

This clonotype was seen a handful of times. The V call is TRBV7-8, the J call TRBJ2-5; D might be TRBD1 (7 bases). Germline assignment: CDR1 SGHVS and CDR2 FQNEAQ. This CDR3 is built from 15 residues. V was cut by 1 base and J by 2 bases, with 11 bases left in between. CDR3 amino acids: CASSLVAGQQETQYF. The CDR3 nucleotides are TGTGCCAGCAGCTTAGTGGCGGGACAGCAAGAGACCCAGTACTTC.

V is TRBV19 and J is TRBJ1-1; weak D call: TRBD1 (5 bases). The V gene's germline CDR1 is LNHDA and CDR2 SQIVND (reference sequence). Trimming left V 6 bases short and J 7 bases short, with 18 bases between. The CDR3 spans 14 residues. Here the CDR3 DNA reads TGTGCCAGTAGGGGACCGCAGATAGTCGGTGAAGCTTTCTTT. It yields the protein CASRGPQIVGEAFF.

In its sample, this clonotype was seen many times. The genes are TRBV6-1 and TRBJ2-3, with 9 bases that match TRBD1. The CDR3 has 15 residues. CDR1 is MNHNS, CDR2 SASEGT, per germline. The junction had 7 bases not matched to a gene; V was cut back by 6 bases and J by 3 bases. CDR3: CASRTTGGITDTQYF. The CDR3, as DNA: TGTGCCAGCAGGACGACAGGGGGTATTACAGATACGCAGTATTTT.